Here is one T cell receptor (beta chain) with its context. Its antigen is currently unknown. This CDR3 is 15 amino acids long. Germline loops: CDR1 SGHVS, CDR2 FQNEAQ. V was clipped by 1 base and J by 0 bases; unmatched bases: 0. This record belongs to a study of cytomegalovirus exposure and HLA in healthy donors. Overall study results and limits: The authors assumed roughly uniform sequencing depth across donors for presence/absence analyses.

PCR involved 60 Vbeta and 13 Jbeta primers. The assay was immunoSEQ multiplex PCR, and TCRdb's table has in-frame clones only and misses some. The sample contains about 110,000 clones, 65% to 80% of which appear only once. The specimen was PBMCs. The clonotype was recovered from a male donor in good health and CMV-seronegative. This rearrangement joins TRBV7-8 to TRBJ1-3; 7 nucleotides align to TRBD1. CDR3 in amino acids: CASSLGQGSGNTIYF. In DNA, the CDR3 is TGTGCCAGCAGCTTAGGACAGGGCTCTGGAAACACCATATATTTT.